This T cell receptor (beta chain) comes out of a study of blood T cell repertoires in COVID-19. The germline V gene encodes CDR1 SNHLY and CDR2 FYNNEI. V lost 7 bases to trimming and J lost 3 bases, with 13 bases between them. This CDR3 region has 13 residues. In the original workflow: Amplification with reference gene primers provided the estimates of nucleated cell counts. Clones were sequenced by immunoSEQ multiplex PCR, and TCRdb holds only the in-frame ones, with some missing. The V and J calls and clone size are taken from that table; D and trimming were inferred from the DNA. The sample holds around 97,000 clones; about 83% are singletons and the top ten take less than 20%.

The sequenced sample was peripheral blood. The source of this sequence is a human donor in a cohort sampled during active COVID-19. The chain employs TRBV2 and TRBJ2-7; the D gene is possibly TRBD2 (6 bases). The CDR3 reads CASTRESGYEQYF. DNA for the CDR3: TGTGCCAGCACCCGGGAGTCGGGCTACGAGCAGTACTTC.